These 20 T cell receptor beta chains were all obtained from the same sample, sequenced in a study of cytomegalovirus exposure and HLA in healthy donors. Only in-frame clones appear in the TCRdb table, and some are missing; sequencing was by immunoSEQ multiplex PCR. The profile shows about 74,000 clones, around 94% of them singletons. The specimen sequenced was PBMCs. These receptors were obtained from a man between 18 and 35 years old in good health and CMV-seropositive.

The rearrangement links TRBV7-9 to TRBJ2-2; 8 nucleotides align to TRBD2. The CDR3 contains 13 residues. With V trimmed by 8 bases and J by 5 bases, 4 bases remained unmatched. The V gene's germline CDR1 is SEHNR and CDR2 FQNEAQ (reference sequence). CDR3 nucleotide sequence: TGTGCCAGCTTGAGCGGGAGTACCGGGGAGCTGTTTTTT. This gives the protein CASLSGSTGELFF.

The chain is built from TRBV28 and TRBJ1-2; TRBD1 is a possible D gene (6 bases). The germline V and J ends were trimmed by 2 bases and 0 bases, with 13 bases remaining between them. This CDR3 contains 16 residues. CDR1 is MDHEN and CDR2 is SYDVKM in the germline V gene. The CDR3 DNA reads TGTGCCAGCAGTTTAGGGGGAAGGGGGTCTAACTATGGCTACACCTTC. The encoded protein is CASSLGGRGSNYGYTF.

This sequence joins TRBV7-9 and TRBJ2-1, with 7 bases fitting TRBD1. V lost 4 bases and J lost 4; bases outside the gene matches: 7. This CDR3 contains 15 residues. CDR1 and CDR2 from the germline V gene are SEHNR and FQNEAQ (reference sequence). CDR3 bases: TGTGCCAGCAGCTCACAGGGGAAGGGGTACAATGAGCAGTTCTTC. It encodes CASSSQGKGYNEQFF.

J is TRBJ2-5 and V is TRBV28, with 9 bases matching TRBD2. Germline V gene data show CDR1 as MDHEN and CDR2 as SYDVKM. This CDR3 has 16 residues. The junction had 9 bases not matched to a gene; V was cut back by 2 bases and J by 5 bases. The CDR3 reads CASSLGRREGLETQYF. CDR3 bases: TGTGCCAGCAGTTTAGGGCGGCGGGAGGGCCTTGAGACCCAGTACTTC.

The rearrangement joins TRBV6-5 to TRBJ1-5, with a tentative D call TRBD1 (5 bases). The germline V and J ends were trimmed by 5 bases and 7 bases, with 15 bases remaining between them. Germline V CDR1 and CDR2: MNHEY, SVGAGI. The CDR3 contains 14 residues. The CDR3 DNA is TGTGCCAGCAGTGAAATAACAGGTTACCAGCCCCAGCATTTT. This codes for CASSEITGYQPQHF.

This sequence joins TRBV7-8 and TRBJ2-7; 9 bases are a match to TRBD2. Trimming cost V 5 bases and J 4 bases; bases outside gene matches: 9. Germline V CDR1 and CDR2: SGHVS, FQNEAQ. The CDR3 covers 15 residues. Here the CDR3 DNA reads TGTGCCAGCAGCCCACGACTAGCGGCCTCATACGAGCAGTACTTC. As protein: CASSPRLAASYEQYF.

The chain is built from TRBV4-1 and TRBJ2-2; D is unclear. Trimming pared 0 bases from V and 6 bases from J, leaving 14 bases between. Germline V lookup: CDR1 MGHRA, CDR2 YSYEKL. CDR3 length: 16 residues. CDR3 loop: CASSQDRKRSAGELFF. Written as DNA, the CDR3 is TGCGCCAGCAGCCAAGATAGAAAAAGATCGGCCGGGGAGCTGTTTTTT.

V and J are TRBV18 and TRBJ2-1; TRBD1 is a possible D gene (5 bases). The germline V and J ends were trimmed by 3 bases and 10 bases, with 13 bases remaining between them. The CDR3 is 13 amino acids. Germline V CDR1 and CDR2: KGHSH, LQKENI. CDR3 DNA: TGTGCCAGCTCACCCGACAGTCTCCACGAGCAGTTCTTC. Encoded protein: CASSPDSLHEQFF.

The chain carries TRBV12-5 and TRBJ2-7; TRBD2 aligns across 10 bases. Germline V lookup: CDR1 LGHNT, CDR2 FRNRAP. The CDR3 length is 12 residues. The CDR3 loop reads CASGLVKREGFV. The CDR3 nucleotides are TGTGCTAGTGGTTTGGTAAAGCGGGAGGGCTTCGTC.

The V gene is TRBV7-6, the J gene TRBJ2-1; D may be TRBD1 (6 bases). V lost 1 base to trimming and J lost 8 bases, with 15 bases between them. This CDR3 has 15 residues. Germline V lookup: CDR1 SGHVS, CDR2 FNYEAQ. CDR3 bases: TGTGCCAGCAGCTTAGAGCAGGGGAGAGTAGATGAGCAGTTCTTC. It is translated as CASSLEQGRVDEQFF. The complete variable domain, with remaining parts taken from reference TRBV7-6 and TRBJ2-1, reads GAGVSQSPRYKVTKRGQDVALRCDPISGHVSLYWYRQALGQGPEFLTYFNYEAQQDKSGLPNDRFSAERPEGSISTLTIQRTEQRDSAMYRCASSLEQGRVDEQFFGPGTRLTVL.

This clone has more than one count but fewer than ten. CDR3 protein: CASSDLAGLYEQYF. The CDR3 DNA follows: TGTGCCAGCAGCGATCTAGCGGGATTATACGAGCAGTACTTC. The chain couples TRBV28 to TRBJ2-7; 9 bases are a match to TRBD2. V lost 6 bases, J lost 4 bases, and 7 bases stayed unmatched. The germline CDR1 and CDR2 sequences are MDHEN and SYDVKM. The CDR3 is 14 amino acids.

This clone was picked up one time. The chain links TRBV6-1 to TRBJ1-5; D uncertain. The V end lost 8 bases, the J end lost 4 bases, and 12 bases lay between the germline ends. The V gene's germline CDR1 is MNHNS and CDR2 SASEGT. This CDR3 has 13 residues. CDR3 amino acids: CASRLSFNQPQHF. The CDR3 bases are TGTGCCAGCCGACTATCGTTTAATCAGCCCCAGCATTTT.

CDR3 residues: CATSSRSLTVHEKLFF. The CDR3 coding sequence is TGTGCCACCAGCTCCCGCTCATTGACAGTTCATGAAAAACTGTTTTTT. This chain links TRBV15 with TRBJ1-4; D possibly corresponds to TRBD1 (5 bases). Between the trimmed V and J ends, which lost 5 bases and 6 bases, there was a span of 19 bases. The CDR3 spans 16 residues. Germline V gene lookup returns CDR1 LNHNV and CDR2 YYDKDF (reference sequence).

CDR3 nucleotide sequence: TGTGCCAGCAGTGCCAGGAACACTGAAGCTTTCTTT. It codes for CASSARNTEAFF. The chain is built from TRBV27 and TRBJ1-1; D ambiguous. CDR1 is MNHEY and CDR2 is SMNVEV in the germline V gene (reference sequence). The CDR3 totals 12 residues. The V end was cut by 5 bases, the J end by 1 base, with 5 bases between.

CDR3 sequence: CAWMPGFAGELFF. CDR3 coding DNA: TGTGCCTGGATGCCGGGGTTTGCCGGGGAGCTGTTTTTT. The chain combines TRBV30 with TRBJ2-2; D possibly corresponds to TRBD2 (5 bases). This CDR3 is 13 amino acids long. The germline V gene has CDR1 GTSNPN and CDR2 SVGIG (reference sequence). The V end lost 4 bases, the J end lost 6 bases, and 12 bases lay between the germline ends.

J is TRBJ2-5 and V is TRBV4-1; D remains ambiguous. CDR1 and CDR2 (germline): MGHRA, YSYEKL. The CDR3 spans 17 residues. The germline V and J ends were trimmed by 4 bases and 0 bases, with 18 bases remaining between them. The CDR3, as DNA: TGCGCCAGCAGCCGCGCGCTACCTTTAAACCACCAAGAGACCCAGTACTTC. This encodes CASSRALPLNHQETQYF.

V and J are TRBV5-4 and TRBJ1-1, with 10 bases identical to TRBD1. The germline CDR1 and CDR2 sequences are SGHNT and YYREEE (reference sequence). The CDR3 is 12 amino acids. V shed 0 bases, J shed 11 bases, and the junction held 1 base outside the gene matches. The CDR3 here is CASSLVGQGAFF. DNA of the CDR3: TGTGCCAGCAGCTTGGTGGGACAGGGGGCTTTCTTT.

The chain joins TRBV6-5 to TRBJ1-5; D is ambiguous. V lost 6 bases, J lost 4 bases, and 10 bases lay in between. Germline lookup yields CDR1 MNHEY and CDR2 SVGAGI. The CDR3 runs 13 residues. The CDR3 DNA follows: TGTGCCAGCAGCCCCCACGGGAATCAGCCCCAGCATTTT. It is translated as CASSPHGNQPQHF.

V gene TRBV5-3 combines with J gene TRBJ2-4; 10 nucleotides match TRBD1. TRBV5-3 is marked as an open reading frame, function uncertain. With 3 bases clipped from V and 0 bases from J, the junction kept 12 bases outside the gene matches. This CDR3 spans 19 amino acids. The CDR3 coding sequence is TGTGCCAGAAGCTGGGGACAGGGGAGGTCTTCCCTAGCCAAAAACATTCAGTACTTC. It is translated as CARSWGQGRSSLAKNIQYF.

The chain has TRBV28 and TRBJ2-5; 7 positions agree with TRBD1. Germline V gene lookup returns CDR1 MDHEN and CDR2 SYDVKM. The junction had 11 bases not matched to a gene; V was cut back by 5 bases and J by 5 bases. The CDR3 contains 15 residues. As DNA, the CDR3 is TGTGCCAGCAGTGAAACAGGGGCCCTCCGGGAGACCCAGTACTTC. Its translation: CASSETGALRETQYF.